Each of the 29 T cell receptor beta chains below was sequenced from the same sample in a study of shared clonotypes between healthy human individuals. TCRdb keeps only in-frame clones here, not all; method: immunoSEQ multiplex PCR. This sample has about 2.4 million clones, with 90% to 95% found just once. What was sequenced was naive CD4+ T cells from PBMCs. Subset here: CD45RA+ positively selected. The receptors come from a man aged 18 to 35 in good health. Some clones in this sample may be carry-over from other donors' samples.

The chain employs TRBV13 and TRBJ2-2; TRBD2 matches 11 bases. The CDR3 runs 17 residues. Germline loops: CDR1 PRHDT, CDR2 FYEKMQ (reference sequence). Trimming at V came to 5 bases and at J to 5 bases, leaving 10 bases not matched to a gene. CDR3 nucleotides: TGTGCCAGCAGCCGGATAGCGGGAGGGCCGCGAACCGGGGAGCTGTTTTTT. Translating it yields CASSRIAGGPRTGELFF.

A word on this clone: At the DNA level, this CDR3 is encoded by other sequences in the same sample as well. The CDR3 is CASSLVGGSYEQYF. In DNA form, the CDR3 reads TGTGCCAGCAGCTTAGTGGGGGGCTCCTACGAGCAGTACTTC. The gene calls are TRBV7-2 and TRBJ2-7; tentative D call: TRBD2 (6 bases). Per germline, CDR1 SGHTA and CDR2 FQGNSA. The CDR3 length is 14 residues. The V end lost 1 base, the J end lost 0 bases, and 7 bases lay between the germline ends.

The chain recombines TRBV6-6 with TRBJ2-7, with D perhaps assigned TRBD1 or TRBD2 (6 bases each). Trimming shortened V by 7 bases and J by 5 bases, and 15 bases separated the two germline ends. The CDR3 extends over 13 amino acids. The germline CDR1 and CDR2 sequences are MNHNY and SVGAGI (reference sequence). The CDR3 sequence is CASTEGGPHEQYF. DNA for the CDR3: TGTGCCAGCACAGAGGGGGGCCCCCACGAGCAGTACTTC.

The CDR3 region has the DNA TGTGCCAGCAAGCAGGATGGGGAATCACCCCTCCACTTT. It codes for CASKQDGESPLHF. This sequence joins TRBV6-5 and TRBJ1-6; unclear D gene. The germline V gene encodes CDR1 MNHEY and CDR2 SVGAGI. The CDR3 runs to 13 residues. Trimming cost V 7 bases and J 10 bases, with 14 bases left between them.

The chain joins TRBV6-6 to TRBJ1-1, with TRBD1 identical over 8 bases. The CDR3 has 14 amino acids. The germline gives CDR1 MNHNY, CDR2 SVGAGI (reference sequence). V lost 6 bases to trimming and J lost 4 bases; unmatched junction nucleotides: 7. The CDR3 sequence is CASRSDRVGTEAFF. CDR3 bases: TGTGCCAGCAGATCGGACAGGGTGGGCACTGAAGCTTTCTTT.

This clone has a count of ten or more. The genes are TRBV6-5 and TRBJ1-5; possibly TRBD1 for D (5 bases). Per germline, CDR1 MNHEY and CDR2 SVGAGI. Deletions cut 0 bases from V and 7 bases from J, with 10 bases between. CDR3 length equals 14 residues. The CDR3 coding sequence is TGTGCCAGCAGTTACTCGGGGCGTGGGCAGCCCCAGCATTTT. As protein: CASSYSGRGQPQHF.

The chain has TRBV5-1 and TRBJ2-5; 8 bases line up with TRBD2. The CDR3 length is 15 residues. With 4 bases clipped from V and 1 base from J, the junction kept 6 bases outside the gene matches. Germline V CDR1 and CDR2: SGHRS, YFSETQ. The CDR3 coding sequence is TGCGCCAGCAGCCCGGGGGGGACACTCCAAGAGACCCAGTACTTC. Protein product: CASSPGGTLQETQYF.

For this clone: The same CDR3 is also encoded by other DNA sequences in this sample. The chain uses TRBV9 and TRBJ1-1; weak D call: TRBD1 (5 bases). This CDR3 is built from 14 residues. CDR1 SGDLS and CDR2 YYNGEE come from the germline V gene. V lost 1 base and J lost 4, with 11 bases in between. The CDR3 loop reads CASSVSGGGTEAFF. In DNA form, the CDR3 reads TGTGCCAGCAGCGTATCCGGGGGTGGCACTGAAGCTTTCTTT.

The V call is TRBV2, the J call TRBJ1-3, with D possibly being TRBD1 (5 bases). Between the trimmed V and J ends, which lost 4 bases and 3 bases, there was a span of 13 bases. This CDR3 has 15 residues. Per germline, CDR1 SNHLY and CDR2 FYNNEI. The CDR3 loop reads CASSVQAPLGNTIYF. The CDR3 DNA is TGTGCCAGCAGTGTACAGGCTCCACTTGGAAACACCATATATTTT.

The rearrangement uses TRBV5-1 and TRBJ2-7; possible D gene TRBD2, 5 bases. Germline CDR1 SGHRS, CDR2 YFSETQ. This CDR3 contains 13 residues. The ends were cut back, 0 bases at V and 5 bases at J, with 9 bases in the middle. CDR3 residues: CASSLVVGDEQYF. The DNA of the CDR3 is TGCGCCAGCAGCTTGGTCGTCGGGGACGAGCAGTACTTC. Drawing the rest from reference TRBV5-1 and TRBJ2-7, the complete variable domain is KAGVTQTPRYLIKTRGQQVTLSCSPISGHRSVSWYQQTPGQGLQFLFEYFSETQRNKGNFPGRFSGRQFSNSRSEMNVSTLELGDSALYLCASSLVVGDEQYFGPGTRLTVT.

This clone occurred once. V is TRBV5-1 and J is TRBJ1-3; a possible D gene is TRBD1 (6 bases). The CDR3 extends over 16 amino acids. CDR1 SGHRS and CDR2 YFSETQ come from the germline V gene. V gave up 3 bases and J gave up 4 bases, with 17 bases separating them. CDR3 in DNA: TGCGCCAGCAGCTCCCAATTGGGGGGCTTCGGAAACACCATATATTTT. Protein: CASSSQLGGFGNTIYF.

CDR3 nucleotide sequence: TGTGCCAGCTCACCAGGCGTCCCTAACTATGGCTACACCTTC. It is translated as CASSPGVPNYGYTF. V is TRBV18 and J is TRBJ1-2; D gene ambiguous. Per germline, CDR1 KGHSH and CDR2 LQKENI. V was pared by 2 bases and J by 0 bases, with 7 bases between. The CDR3 is 14 residues long.

The chain recombines TRBV5-1 with TRBJ2-3; 10 bases line up with TRBD2. The trim removed 0 bases at V and 4 bases at J, leaving 5 bases unmatched. The length of the CDR3 is 16 residues. The germline gives CDR1 SGHRS, CDR2 YFSETQ. Written as DNA, the CDR3 is TGCGCCAGCAGCTTGGCCCCTAGCGGGAGCGCAGATACGCAGTATTTT. This translates into CASSLAPSGSADTQYF.

The chain employs TRBV4-3 and TRBJ2-1; 10 bases line up with TRBD2. The CDR3 is 17 residues long. The germline V gene has CDR1 LGHNA and CDR2 YSLEER. V shed 0 bases, J shed 2 bases, and the junction held 4 bases outside the gene matches. DNA of the CDR3: TGCGCCAGCAGCCAAGAACCTAGCGGGAGTCCCTACAATGAGCAGTTCTTC. It specifies CASSQEPSGSPYNEQFF.

The V gene is TRBV30, the J gene TRBJ2-5; 10 nucleotides agree with TRBD1. After removal of 5 bases from V and 5 bases from J, the junction contained 5 bases not matched to a gene. Germline V gene lookup returns CDR1 GTSNPN and CDR2 SVGIG (reference sequence). CDR3 length: 13 residues. The CDR3 nucleotides are TGTGCCTGGGCGACAGGGGGCGCGGAGACCCAGTACTTC. This sequence encodes CAWATGGAETQYF.

The chain carries TRBV2 and TRBJ2-5; weak D call: TRBD1 (6 bases). Matching the DNA end better, TRBJ2-7 makes the J call doubtful. This CDR3 has 16 residues. The V gene's germline CDR1 is SNHLY and CDR2 FYNNEI. The CDR3 DNA follows: TGTGCCAGCGGATTCCCACTTCAGGGGCAGACCTACGAGCAGTACTTC. Protein sequence: CASGFPLQGQTYEQYF.

The rearrangement uses TRBV25-1 and TRBJ2-3; TRBD1 aligns across 8 bases. V dropped 4 bases and J dropped 1; count of bases not matched to a gene: 7. CDR1 MGHDK and CDR2 SYGVNS come from the germline V gene. The CDR3 is made up of 16 amino acids. CDR3 DNA: TGTGCCAGCAGTGGGGATCGGGACAGGCGCACAGATACGCAGTATTTT. Protein sequence: CASSGDRDRRTDTQYF.

The chain links TRBV11-1 to TRBJ1-1; a possible D gene is TRBD1 (5 bases). Per germline, CDR1 SGHAT and CDR2 FQDESV (reference sequence). CDR3 size: 13 residues. V lost 5 bases to trimming and J lost 2 bases, with 9 bases between them. The CDR3 DNA follows: TGTGCCAGCAGCACTGACAGAAACACTGAAGCTTTCTTT. The encoded protein is CASSTDRNTEAFF.

The chain has TRBV7-2 and TRBJ2-1; 9 nucleotides agree with TRBD2. The CDR3 length is 16 residues. CDR1 SGHTA and CDR2 FQGNSA come from the germline V gene. The ends lost 4 bases at V and 0 bases at J; junction bases unmatched: 4. Here the CDR3 reads CASSSSGKGSYNEQFF. The CDR3 DNA reads TGTGCCAGCAGCTCTAGCGGGAAGGGCTCCTACAATGAGCAGTTCTTC.

About this clone: The identical CDR3 is also encoded by other nucleotide sequences in the sample. V is TRBV5-1 and J is TRBJ2-1; 11 positions match TRBD2. Per the germline V gene, CDR1 is SGHRS and CDR2 is YFSETQ. Trimming cost V 4 bases and J 3 bases; bases outside gene matches: 6. This CDR3 region has 16 residues. CDR3 coding DNA: TGCGCCAGCAGCCCAGGACTAGCGGGTGGCTACAATGAGCAGTTCTTC. This encodes CASSPGLAGGYNEQFF.

The genes are TRBV21-1 and TRBJ2-3; the table names TRBD2, a call not compared with the DNA. TRBV21-1 is flagged as a pseudogene. There are 16 residues in the CDR3. Written as DNA, the CDR3 is TGTGCCAGCAGCAAAGGAGGCATTTGGGGCACAGATACGCAGTATTTT. Amino acid sequence: CASSKGGIWGTDTQYF.

This chain links TRBV28 with TRBJ2-1; TRBD2 agrees at 11 bases. CDR3 length equals 16 residues. Germline assignment: CDR1 MDHEN and CDR2 SYDVKM. With V trimmed by 6 bases and J by 0 bases, 4 bases remained unmatched. This CDR3 is CASRTSGASSYNEQFF. The CDR3 DNA sequence: TGTGCCAGCAGGACTAGCGGGGCGAGCTCCTACAATGAGCAGTTCTTC.

The gene calls are TRBV2 and TRBJ2-5; 14 nucleotides match TRBD2. The last part of the DNA fits TRBJ2-7 better; the J call may be wrong. Germline V gene lookup returns CDR1 SNHLY and CDR2 FYNNEI. The CDR3 totals 14 residues. DNA for the CDR3: TGTGCCAGCATACCGGGACTAGCGGGGGACGAGCAGTACTTC. It specifies CASIPGLAGDEQYF.

The rearrangement uses TRBV5-4 and TRBJ2-1; 11 positions match TRBD2. This CDR3 has 16 amino acids. CDR1 SGHNT and CDR2 YYREEE come from the germline V gene (reference sequence). V dropped 3 bases and J dropped 6; count of bases not matched to a gene: 8. The CDR3 is CASSSPTSGTGNEQFF. CDR3 DNA sequence: TGTGCCAGCAGCTCCCCGACTAGCGGGACTGGCAATGAGCAGTTCTTC.

A single count supports this clone. The rearrangement uses TRBV5-1 and TRBJ2-1, with 7 bases lining up with TRBD2. CDR1 is SGHRS and CDR2 is YFSETQ in the germline V gene. J was trimmed by 3 bases and V by 4 bases; bases with no gene match: 10. The CDR3 sequence is 16 residues long. This CDR3 reads CASSTVGGGFYNEQFF. CDR3 nucleotides: TGCGCCAGCAGCACAGTCGGGGGAGGGTTCTACAATGAGCAGTTCTTC.

In DNA, the CDR3 is TGTGCCAGCTCCAATTCCGGGACAGGGGGCGGTGAGCAGTACTTC. It encodes CASSNSGTGGGEQYF. This chain joins TRBV18 and TRBJ2-7, with 12 bases lining up with TRBD1. J lost 7 bases, V lost 6 bases, and 10 bases had no gene match. The length of the CDR3 is 15 residues. Germline CDR1 KGHSH, CDR2 LQKENI.

The V gene is TRBV7-9, the J gene TRBJ1-2, with 10 bases fitting TRBD1. The CDR3 loop spans 14 amino acids. Germline V gene data show CDR1 as SEHNR and CDR2 as FQNEAQ (reference sequence). V lost 3 bases and J lost 6; bases outside the gene matches: 4. CDR3 sequence (DNA): TGTGCCAGCAGCTTTCTCGGGACAGGGGATGGCTACACCTTC. It is translated as CASSFLGTGDGYTF. The full variable domain, in which reference TRBV7-9 and TRBJ1-2 provide the parts outside the CDR3, is DTGVSQNPRHKITKRGQNVTFRCDPISEHNRLYWYRQTLGQGPEFLTYFQNEAQLEKSRLLSDRFSAERPKGSFSTLEIQRTEQGDSAMYLCASSFLGTGDGYTFGSGTRLTVV.

V gene TRBV7-3 combines with J gene TRBJ2-3, with 7 bases matching TRBD1. This CDR3 is built from 13 residues. V was clipped by 5 bases and J by 2 bases; unmatched bases: 1. Germline values: CDR1 SGHTA, CDR2 FQGTGA. The CDR3 sequence: CASSGTDTDTQYF. CDR3 sequence (DNA): TGTGCCAGCAGCGGGACAGACACAGATACGCAGTATTTT.

This chain connects TRBV10-1 to TRBJ2-5, with 7 bases identical to TRBD2. CDR1 and CDR2 from the germline V gene are WNHNN and SYGVQD (reference sequence). V lost 2 bases, J lost 1 base, and 10 bases stayed unmatched. The CDR3 runs 17 residues. CDR3 in amino acids: CASSEAVGERGQETQYF. The CDR3 bases are TGCGCCAGCAGTGAGGCGGTGGGTGAGCGGGGCCAAGAGACCCAGTACTTC.